This TCR beta chain stems from a study of T cell responses to AZD1222 COVID-19 vaccine. Study-wide results and caveats: Spike regions recognized by vaccine-associated CD4 TCRs spanned the protein, led by 160-218 and 743-854.

TCRdb's copy holds only in-frame clones and misses some; the assay was immunoSEQ multiplex PCR. The sample includes 90,000 to 120,000 clones, about 93% seen only once; the top ten take 22%. Comment on this clone: Its antigen is not known.

V was cut by 2 bases and J by 0 bases, with 8 bases left in between. This CDR3 spans 15 amino acids. The germline V gene encodes CDR1 GTSNPN and CDR2 SVGIG (reference sequence). The chain is built from TRBV30 and TRBJ2-6; D uncertain. The source was peripheral blood, collected on day 0 of AZD1222 vaccination. This receptor was obtained from an adult in good health. The CDR3 region is CAWSLGGSGANVLTF. The CDR3 DNA sequence: TGTGCCTGGAGTTTGGGCGGCTCTGGGGCCAACGTCCTGACTTTC.